This T cell receptor beta chain was recovered during a study of blood T cell repertoires in COVID-19. For the study at large: COVID-19 samples collected from the United States, Italy and Spain covered acute and convalescent phases. T cells, B-cell-depleted T cells, or PBMCs provided the cDNA or gDNA that served as material.

Seattle cases were enrolled at active infection and followed longitudinally. Trimming took 3 bases from V and 2 from J, leaving 11 bases between them. There are 14 residues in the CDR3. The V gene's germline CDR1 is LGHNA and CDR2 YNFKEQ. Original handling: Scientists estimated how many nucleated cells there were by amplifying reference gene primers. The assay was immunoSEQ multiplex PCR, and TCRdb's table has in-frame clones only and misses some. V, J and clone size are those of that table, while D and trimming were read from the DNA. In the table there are under 550,000 clones, over 85% of which are singletons.

Input material: peripheral blood. This chain links TRBV4-2 with TRBJ2-7, with a tentative D call TRBD1 (5 bases). The sequence was obtained from a man aged 18 to 30 with COVID-19, enrolled during active disease. The CDR3 DNA follows: TGTGCCAGCAGCCAGGGAAGGGGCCCCTACGAGCAGTACTTC. Its protein is CASSQGRGPYEQYF.